This is a list of T cell receptor beta chains from one sample in a study of blood T cell repertoires in COVID-19. The data were produced by immunoSEQ multiplex PCR, yet TCRdb's version contains in-frame clones alone and is incomplete. The sample gives about 240,000 clones, 75% to 90% of which show up once; roughly 3.5% is in the top ten. The specimen sequenced was PBMCs or T cells enriched from blood (not recorded which). Source of these receptors: a woman aged 40-49 years with acute COVID-19. The CDR3 runs from the conserved cysteine through the conserved F or W. A D gene is named only where the DNA matches it firmly. Some rows have no size entry. The others give once, few or many, or a class for an expanded clone.

d_gene,v_gene,j_gene,abundance,CDR3nt,CDR3aa
.,TRBV12-5,TRBJ1-3,.,TGTGCTAGTGGTTTGGCAACACAGCTATCCTCTGGAAACACCATATATTTT,CASGLATQLSSGNTIYF
.,TRBV11-2,TRBJ2-7,.,TGTGCCAGCAGCTCCCGACGGGATTACGAGCAGTACTTC,CASSSRRDYEQYF
.,TRBV2,TRBJ2-1,.,TGTGCCAGCAGCCCGGGTCAGTCCTACAATGAGCAGTTCTTC,CASSPGQSYNEQFF
TRBD1,TRBV7-2,TRBJ2-5,.,TGTGCCAGCAGCTTAGATCAGGGGGCTCGAGAGACCCAGTACTTC,CASSLDQGARETQYF
TRBD2,TRBV18,TRBJ2-7,.,TGTGCCAGCTCACCGGGAGGGACGTCGTACGAGCAGTACTTC,CASSPGGTSYEQYF
TRBD1,TRBV19,TRBJ1-6,once,TGTGCCAGTAGTAACACAGGGGGCAGTTCACCCCTCCACTTT,CASSNTGGSSPLHF
.,TRBV27,TRBJ2-6,.,TGTGCCAGCAGACTTTCTGGGGCCAACGTCCTGACTTTC,CASRLSGANVLTF
.,TRBV11-3,TRBJ1-6,.,TGTGCCAGCAGCCCGGAGGCTGATAATTCACCCCTCCACTTT,CASSPEADNSPLHF
TRBD2,TRBV5-8,TRBJ2-5,.,TGTGCCAGCGGACGGACTAGCGGGGAGACCCAGTACTTC,CASGRTSGETQYF
.,TRBV12-3/TRBV12-4,TRBJ2-7,.,TGTGCCAGCAGTCAGGTTAATGCCTACGAGCAGTACTTC,CASSQVNAYEQYF
TRBD2,TRBV7-7,TRBJ2-1,.,TGTGCTAGCAGCCCCGCTAGCGGGAGGGGCAATGAGCAGTTCTTC,CASSPASGRGNEQFF
TRBD1,TRBV18,TRBJ1-5,.,TGTGCCAGCTCACGTAGGGGGACAGGGGACAATCAGCCCCAGCATTTT,CASSRRGTGDNQPQHF
TRBD1,TRBV5-5,TRBJ1-2,once,TGTGCCAGCAGCTTGTTATTTACAGGGGACTATGGCTACACCTTC,CASSLLFTGDYGYTF
TRBD2,TRBV4-2,TRBJ2-1,.,TGTGCCAGCAGTAGAGAGGGCGGGAGCTCCTACAATGAGCAGTTCTTC,CASSREGGSSYNEQFF
.,TRBV7-8,TRBJ1-4,.,TGTGCCAGCAGCTTAGCTCAGGGAATCTCGGAAAAACTGTTTTTT,CASSLAQGISEKLFF
.,TRBV7-8,TRBJ2-2,once,TGTGCCAGCCCTCGGGGGTCGAACACCGGGGAGCTGTTTTTT,CASPRGSNTGELFF
TRBD2,TRBV4-2,TRBJ2-3,.,TGTGCCAGCAGCCAAACTACCGGGACTAGCGGGAAAGATACGCAGTATTTT,CASSQTTGTSGKDTQYF
TRBD2,TRBV6-6,TRBJ2-5,.,TGTGCCAGCAGTTACTCGGCTAGCGGGGACCAAGAGACCCAGTACTTC,CASSYSASGDQETQYF
TRBD1,TRBV10-3,TRBJ1-6,.,TGTGCCATCAGTGAGGGCAGGGGGTATGACAATTCACCCCTCCACTTT,CAISEGRGYDNSPLHF
TRBD1,TRBV5-1,TRBJ1-5,.,TGCGCCAGCAGCCCGACAGGGACGGGACAGCCCCAGCATTTT,CASSPTGTGQPQHF
.,TRBV30,TRBJ1-1,.,TGTGCCTGGAGTGTAGCAGGGAACACTGAAGCTTTCTTT,CAWSVAGNTEAFF
.,TRBV19,TRBJ1-5,.,TGTGCCAGTAGTATCCCAGAAAATCAGCCCCAGCATTTT,CASSIPENQPQHF
TRBD1,TRBV6-5,TRBJ2-3,.,TGTGCCAGCACATCGGACAGGGGGCGCAAAGATACGCAGTATTTT,CASTSDRGRKDTQYF
TRBD1,TRBV6-5,TRBJ1-2,.,TGTGCCAGCAGTTACTCAGGACAGGGAATCTATGGCTACACCTTC,CASSYSGQGIYGYTF
TRBD2,TRBV5-6,TRBJ2-2,few,TGTGCCAGCAGCATTAGCGGGAGTGGTGGGGAGCTGTTTTTT,CASSISGSGGELFF
.,TRBV5-4,TRBJ2-7,.,TGTGCCAGCAGCGCAGGGGGCGGGAGGGTCTCCTACGAGCAGTACTTC,CASSAGGGRVSYEQYF
TRBD1,TRBV18,TRBJ1-3,once,TGTGCCAGCTCACCCGCCGGGACAGGGGACGTCTCTCTCTCTGGAAACACCATATATTTT,CASSPAGTGDVSLSGNTIYF
TRBD1,TRBV18,TRBJ1-3,.,TGTGCCAGCTCACCCTTGGGACAGGGGGTAGTTGGAAACACCATATATTTT,CASSPLGQGVVGNTIYF
.,TRBV5-4,TRBJ2-7,.,TGTGCCAGCAGCGGCGGTGGTTCCTACGAGCAGTACTTC,CASSGGGSYEQYF
TRBD1,TRBV7-3,TRBJ1-6,.,TGTGCCAGCAGCTCAGGGGGACCCAATTCACCCCTCCACTTT,CASSSGGPNSPLHF
TRBD1,TRBV6-2/TRBV6-3,TRBJ1-1,.,TGTGCCAGCAGTTACTCAACAGGGGAAGGGATGAACACTGAAGCTTTCTTT,CASSYSTGEGMNTEAFF
.,TRBV10-1,TRBJ2-7,.,TGCGCCAGCAGTGAGCGCCGGGGCGGGGCAGGGTCCTACGAGCAGTACTTC,CASSERRGGAGSYEQYF
TRBD1,TRBV18,TRBJ2-7,.,TGTGCCAGCTCACCACCGGGACAGGAATACGAGCAGTACTTC,CASSPPGQEYEQYF
TRBD1,TRBV4-1,TRBJ1-5,few,TGCGCCAGCAGTTACGACAGGGGCTACAATCAGCCCCAGCATTTT,CASSYDRGYNQPQHF
TRBD1,TRBV5-5,TRBJ1-1,.,TGTGCCAGCAGCGTGGGACAGGTGAACACTGAAGCTTTCTTT,CASSVGQVNTEAFF
TRBD1,TRBV7-9,TRBJ1-1,.,TGTGCCAGCAGCTTAGCGGTTGACAGGGGCACTGAAGCTTTCTTT,CASSLAVDRGTEAFF
TRBD2,TRBV7-8,TRBJ2-1,.,TGTGCCAGCAGCTTAGGCGGGACTACTTACAATGAGCAGTTCTTC,CASSLGGTTYNEQFF
TRBD1,TRBV5-4,TRBJ2-7,.,TGTGCCAGCAGCGTAACCGGGACAGACTACGAGCAGTACTTC,CASSVTGTDYEQYF
.,TRBV19,TRBJ2-7,.,TGTGCCAGTAGTCCAAAAGGCCGGGACACCACCTACGAGCAGTACTTC,CASSPKGRDTTYEQYF
.,TRBV7-2,TRBJ2-1,.,TGTGCCAGCAGCTTACTAGGCTGGGAGCAGTTCTTC,CASSLLGWEQFF
.,TRBV3-1/TRBV3-2,TRBJ1-2,.,TGTGCCAGCAGCCAGTGGGGGACAAAGAATAACTATGGCTACACCTTC,CASSQWGTKNNYGYTF
TRBD2,TRBV24-1,TRBJ2-1,.,TGTGCCACCGGGCGGGAGGGCCTCTACAATGAGCAGTTCTTC,CATGREGLYNEQFF
.,TRBV7-8,TRBJ2-7,.,TGTGCCAGCAGCTTATCGGCAGGGGCCCACGAGCAGTACTTC,CASSLSAGAHEQYF
TRBD1,TRBV5-1,TRBJ1-1,.,TGCGCCAGCAGGGCCGACAGGGAGTTTCCTGAAGCTTTCTTT,CASRADREFPEAFF
TRBD1,TRBV5-1,TRBJ2-4,.,TGCGCCAGCAGCCCGGACAGGGCCTCCAAGGACATTCAGTACTTC,CASSPDRASKDIQYF
.,TRBV5-6,TRBJ1-2,.,TGTGCCAGCAGCTCGGGACTTCCAGGTGGTGGCTACACCTTC,CASSSGLPGGGYTF
TRBD2,TRBV4-1,TRBJ2-2,.,TGCGCCAGCAGCCAAGGGGGACTAGCGGGAGTTACCGGGGAGCTGTTTTTT,CASSQGGLAGVTGELFF
TRBD2,TRBV15,TRBJ2-1,.,TGTGCCACCAGCAGAGATGGGACTAGCGGCAATGAGCAGTTCTTC,CATSRDGTSGNEQFF